The 5 T cell receptor beta chains in this list originate from one sample, sequenced in a study of blood T cell repertoires in COVID-19. This table comes from immunoSEQ multiplex PCR, and its TCRdb copy is limited to in-frame clones, with some not included. The data hold 13,000 or so clones, with 70% to 90% observed a single time. Sequencing was carried out using peripheral blood. These receptors were taken from a middle-aged man with active or convalescent COVID-19.

The rearrangement uses TRBV5-1 and TRBJ2-7; 9 bases match TRBD1. Looked up from germline, CDR1 is SGHRS and CDR2 is YFSETQ. This CDR3 comprises 14 residues. The ends lost 5 bases at V and 7 bases at J; junction bases unmatched: 10. The CDR3 DNA sequence: TGCGCCAGCAGGCCTCTGACAGGGGGGCTTGAGCAGTACTTC. This gives the protein CASRPLTGGLEQYF.

This clone was seen once. V and J are TRBV27 and TRBJ1-2; unclear D gene. V was cut by 6 bases and J by 5 bases, with 13 bases left in between. The CDR3 runs 13 residues. The germline gives CDR1 MNHEY, CDR2 SMNVEV (reference sequence). DNA for the CDR3: TGTGCCAGCAGGTCATCAGTCCCGTATGGCTACACCTTC. Translating gives CASRSSVPYGYTF.

The rearrangement uses TRBV7-6 and TRBJ2-3, with unresolved D. The CDR3 has 16 residues. Germline V gene lookup returns CDR1 SGHVS and CDR2 FNYEAQ. The V and J ends lost 2 bases and 2 bases respectively, with 14 bases between them. This chain's CDR3 is CASSLPLPLDTDTQYF. CDR3 coding DNA: TGTGCCAGCAGCTTACCCCTTCCCCTAGACACAGATACGCAGTATTTT.

The gene calls are TRBV28 and TRBJ1-5; the D gene is possibly TRBD1 (5 bases). Germline CDR1 MDHEN, CDR2 SYDVKM. This CDR3 has 15 residues. Trimming removed 2 bases from V and 4 bases from J, with 12 bases in between. The CDR3 loop is CASSLGQGFNQPQHF. The CDR3 bases are TGTGCCAGCAGTTTAGGCCAGGGTTTTAATCAGCCCCAGCATTTT.

There are a few counts of this clone. The chain is built from TRBV28 and TRBJ1-5; 7 bases agree with TRBD1. The CDR3 extends over 14 amino acids. J was trimmed by 3 bases and V by 6 bases; bases with no gene match: 5. Germline V gene sequence: CDR1 MDHEN, CDR2 SYDVKM. CDR3 protein: CASSLGQPNQPQHF. In nucleotides, the CDR3 is TGTGCCAGCAGCCTGGGACAGCCCAATCAGCCCCAGCATTTT.